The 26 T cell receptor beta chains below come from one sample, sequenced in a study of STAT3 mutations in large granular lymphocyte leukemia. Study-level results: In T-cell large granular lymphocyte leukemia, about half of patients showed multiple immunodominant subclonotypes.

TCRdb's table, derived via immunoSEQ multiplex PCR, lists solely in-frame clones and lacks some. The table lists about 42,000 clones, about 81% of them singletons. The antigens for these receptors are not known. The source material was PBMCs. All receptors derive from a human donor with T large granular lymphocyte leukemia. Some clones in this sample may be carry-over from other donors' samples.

The CDR3 region has the DNA TGCGCCAGCAGTGACGGGAGCACAGATACGCAGTATTTT. Its protein product is CASSDGSTDTQYF. V gene TRBV5-1 combines with J gene TRBJ2-3; D not certain. The germline gives CDR1 SGHRS, CDR2 YFSETQ. Between the trimmed V and J ends, which lost 5 bases and 0 bases, there was a span of 7 bases. This CDR3 has 13 amino acids.

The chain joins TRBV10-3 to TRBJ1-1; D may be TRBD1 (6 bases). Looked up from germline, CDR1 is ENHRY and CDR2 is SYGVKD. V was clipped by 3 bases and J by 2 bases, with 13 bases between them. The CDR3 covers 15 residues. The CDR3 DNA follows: TGTGCCATCAGTGACCTTAAGGGGGGCAACACTGAAGCTTTCTTT. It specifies CAISDLKGGNTEAFF.

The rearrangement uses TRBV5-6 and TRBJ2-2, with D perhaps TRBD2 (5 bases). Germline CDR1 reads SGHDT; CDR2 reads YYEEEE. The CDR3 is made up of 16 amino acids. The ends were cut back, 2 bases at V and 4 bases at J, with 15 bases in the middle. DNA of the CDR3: TGTGCCAGCAGCTTCGGAGGCCCGACTGCCACCGGGGAGCTGTTTTTT. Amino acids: CASSFGGPTATGELFF.

The CDR3 bases are TGTGCCAGCAGCCCACCGGGGGGATGGGAAAAACTGTTTTTT. Its protein product is CASSPPGGWEKLFF. J is TRBJ1-4 and V is TRBV7-2; D is perhaps TRBD1 (5 bases). The CDR3 is made up of 14 amino acids. The V gene's germline CDR1 is SGHTA and CDR2 FQGNSA. Deletions cut 5 bases from V and 8 bases from J, with 15 bases between.

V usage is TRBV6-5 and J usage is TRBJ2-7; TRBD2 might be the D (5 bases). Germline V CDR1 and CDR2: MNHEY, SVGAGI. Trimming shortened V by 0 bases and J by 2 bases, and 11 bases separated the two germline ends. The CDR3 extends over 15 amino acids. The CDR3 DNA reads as TGTGCCAGCAGTTACTCACTAGTGCGGCCCTACGAGCAGTACTTC. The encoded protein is CASSYSLVRPYEQYF.

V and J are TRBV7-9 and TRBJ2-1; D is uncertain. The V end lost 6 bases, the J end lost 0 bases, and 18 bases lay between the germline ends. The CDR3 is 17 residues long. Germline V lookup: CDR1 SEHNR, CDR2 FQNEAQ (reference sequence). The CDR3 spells CASSPGPLRSSYNEQFF. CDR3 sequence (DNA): TGTGCCAGCAGTCCCGGGCCCCTTAGGAGCTCCTACAATGAGCAGTTCTTC.

The CDR3 here is CASSLGRGTDTQYF. Here the CDR3 DNA reads TGTGCCAGCAGCTTAGGCAGGGGCACAGATACGCAGTATTTT. The chain recombines TRBV11-3 with TRBJ2-3, with a possible D match to TRBD1 (5 bases). V lost 1 base and J lost 1, with 6 bases in between. The CDR3 loop spans 14 amino acids. Per the germline V gene, CDR1 is SGHNT and CDR2 is YENEEA.

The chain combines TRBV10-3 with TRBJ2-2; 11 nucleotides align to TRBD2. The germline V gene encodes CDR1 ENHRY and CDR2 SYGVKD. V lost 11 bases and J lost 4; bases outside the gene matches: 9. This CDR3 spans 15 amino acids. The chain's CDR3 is CASTMGLAATGELFF. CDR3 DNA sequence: TGTGCCTCCACCATGGGACTAGCGGCCACCGGGGAGCTGTTTTTT.

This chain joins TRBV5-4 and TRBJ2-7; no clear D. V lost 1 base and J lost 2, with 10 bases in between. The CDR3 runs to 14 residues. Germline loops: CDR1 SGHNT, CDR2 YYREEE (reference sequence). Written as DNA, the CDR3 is TGTGCCAGCAGCTTGAATCTGGGGACCTACGAGCAGTACTTC. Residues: CASSLNLGTYEQYF.

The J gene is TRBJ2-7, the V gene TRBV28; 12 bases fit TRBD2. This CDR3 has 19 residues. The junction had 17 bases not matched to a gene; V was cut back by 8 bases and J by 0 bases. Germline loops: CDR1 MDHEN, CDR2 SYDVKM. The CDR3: CASPVALAGGPRSSYEQYV. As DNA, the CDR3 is TGTGCCAGCCCCGTGGCACTAGCGGGGGGTCCGAGAAGCTCCTACGAGCAGTACGTC.

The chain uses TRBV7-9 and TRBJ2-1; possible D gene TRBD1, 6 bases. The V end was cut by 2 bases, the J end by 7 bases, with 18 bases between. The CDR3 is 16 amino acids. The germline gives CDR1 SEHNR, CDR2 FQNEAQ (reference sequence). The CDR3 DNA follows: TGTGCCAGCAGCTTAAGGGCGGACAGTTCGGTAAATGAGCAGTTCTTC. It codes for CASSLRADSSVNEQFF.

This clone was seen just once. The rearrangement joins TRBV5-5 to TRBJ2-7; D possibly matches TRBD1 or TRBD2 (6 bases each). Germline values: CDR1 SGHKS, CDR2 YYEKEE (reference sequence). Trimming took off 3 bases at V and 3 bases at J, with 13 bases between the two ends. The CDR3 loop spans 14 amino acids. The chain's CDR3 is CASSSEGGNYEQYF. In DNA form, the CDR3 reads TGTGCCAGCAGCTCGGAAGGGGGGAACTACGAGCAGTACTTC.

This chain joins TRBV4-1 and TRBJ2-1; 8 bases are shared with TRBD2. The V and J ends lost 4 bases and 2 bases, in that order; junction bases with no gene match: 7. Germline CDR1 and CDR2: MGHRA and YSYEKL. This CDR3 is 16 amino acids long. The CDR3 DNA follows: TGCGCCAGCAGCCCCCCGACTAGCGACCCCTACAATGAGCAGTTCTTC. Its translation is CASSPPTSDPYNEQFF.

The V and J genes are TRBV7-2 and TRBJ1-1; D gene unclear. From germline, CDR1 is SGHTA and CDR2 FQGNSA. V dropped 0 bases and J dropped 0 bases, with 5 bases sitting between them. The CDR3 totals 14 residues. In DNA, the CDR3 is TGTGCCAGCAGCTTAGCCGGCATGAACACTGAAGCTTTCTTT. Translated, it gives CASSLAGMNTEAFF.

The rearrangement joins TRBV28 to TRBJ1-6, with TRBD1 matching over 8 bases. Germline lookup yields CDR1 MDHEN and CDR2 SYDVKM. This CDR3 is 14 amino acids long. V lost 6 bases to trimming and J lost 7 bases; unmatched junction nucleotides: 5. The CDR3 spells CASSPGQANSPLHF. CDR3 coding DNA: TGTGCCAGCAGCCCGGGACAGGCAAATTCACCCCTCCACTTT.

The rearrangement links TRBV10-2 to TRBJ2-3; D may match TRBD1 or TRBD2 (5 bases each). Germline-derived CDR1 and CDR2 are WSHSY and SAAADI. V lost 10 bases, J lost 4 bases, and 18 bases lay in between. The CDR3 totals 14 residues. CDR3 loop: CATSHRDQADTQYF. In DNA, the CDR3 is TGCGCCACCAGCCACCGGGACCAAGCAGATACGCAGTATTTT.

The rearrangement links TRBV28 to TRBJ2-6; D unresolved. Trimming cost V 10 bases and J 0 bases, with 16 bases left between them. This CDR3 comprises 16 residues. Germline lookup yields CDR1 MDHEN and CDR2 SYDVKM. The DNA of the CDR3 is TGTGCCACCTCGGGCAGGCACAGCTCTGGGGCCAACGTCCTGACTTTC. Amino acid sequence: CATSGRHSSGANVLTF.

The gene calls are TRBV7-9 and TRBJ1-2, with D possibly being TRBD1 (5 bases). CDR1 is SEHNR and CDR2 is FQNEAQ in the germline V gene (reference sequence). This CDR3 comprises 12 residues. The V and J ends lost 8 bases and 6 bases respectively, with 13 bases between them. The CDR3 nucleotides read TGTGCCAGCGGTGTCAGGGAGGATGGCTACACCTTC. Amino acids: CASGVREDGYTF.

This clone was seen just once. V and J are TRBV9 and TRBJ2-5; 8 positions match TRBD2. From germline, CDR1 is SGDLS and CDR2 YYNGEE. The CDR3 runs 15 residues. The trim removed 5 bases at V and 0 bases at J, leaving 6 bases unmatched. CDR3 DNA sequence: TGTGCCAGCAGTTACCTAGCGGGCGACCAAGAGACCCAGTACTTC. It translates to CASSYLAGDQETQYF.

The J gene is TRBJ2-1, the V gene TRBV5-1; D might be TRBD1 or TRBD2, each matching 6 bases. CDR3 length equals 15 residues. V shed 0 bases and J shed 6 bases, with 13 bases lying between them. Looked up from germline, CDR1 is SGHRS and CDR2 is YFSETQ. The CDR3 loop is CASSLAGRGLNEQFF. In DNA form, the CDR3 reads TGCGCCAGCAGCTTGGCGGGTCGGGGGCTCAATGAGCAGTTCTTC.

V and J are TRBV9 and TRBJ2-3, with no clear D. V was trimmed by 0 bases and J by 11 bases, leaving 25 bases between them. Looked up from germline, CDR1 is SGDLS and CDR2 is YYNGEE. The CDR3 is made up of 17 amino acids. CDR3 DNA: TGTGCCAGCAGCGTAGGGGCGTGGGCAGCGTACGCCGAAGTGCAGTATTTT. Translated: CASSVGAWAAYAEVQYF.

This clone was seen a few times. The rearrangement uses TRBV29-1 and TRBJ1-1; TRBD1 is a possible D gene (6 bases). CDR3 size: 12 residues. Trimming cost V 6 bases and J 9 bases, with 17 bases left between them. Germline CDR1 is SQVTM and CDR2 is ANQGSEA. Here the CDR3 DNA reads TGCAGCGTAGCTCGGGACAAATGGCAAGCTTTCTTT. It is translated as CSVARDKWQAFF. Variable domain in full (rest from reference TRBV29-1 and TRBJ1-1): SAVISQKPSRDICQRGTSLTIQCQVDSQVTMMFWYRQQPGQSLTLIATANQGSEATYESGFVIDKFPISRPNLTFSTLTVSNMSPEDSSIYLCSVARDKWQAFFGQGTRLTVV.

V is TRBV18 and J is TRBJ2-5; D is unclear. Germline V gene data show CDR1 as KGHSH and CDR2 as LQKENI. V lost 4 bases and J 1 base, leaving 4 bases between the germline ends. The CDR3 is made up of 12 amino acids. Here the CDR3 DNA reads TGTGCCAGCTCACTATCCCAAGAGACCCAGTACTTC. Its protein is CASSLSQETQYF.

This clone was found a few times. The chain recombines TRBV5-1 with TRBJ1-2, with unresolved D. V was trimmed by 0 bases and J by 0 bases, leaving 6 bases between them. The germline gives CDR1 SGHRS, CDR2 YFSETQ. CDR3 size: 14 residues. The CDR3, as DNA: TGCGCCAGCAGCTTGGAGGACTCTAACTATGGCTACACCTTC. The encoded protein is CASSLEDSNYGYTF. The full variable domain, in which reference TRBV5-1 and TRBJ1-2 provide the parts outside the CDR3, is KAGVTQTPRYLIKTRGQQVTLSCSPISGHRSVSWYQQTPGQGLQFLFEYFSETQRNKGNFPGRFSGRQFSNSRSEMNVSTLELGDSALYLCASSLEDSNYGYTFGSGTRLTVV.

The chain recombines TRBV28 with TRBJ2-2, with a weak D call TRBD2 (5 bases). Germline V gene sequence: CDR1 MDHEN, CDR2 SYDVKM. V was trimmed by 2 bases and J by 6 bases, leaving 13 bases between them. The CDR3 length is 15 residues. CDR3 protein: CASSLSLAFPGELFF. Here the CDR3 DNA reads TGTGCCAGCAGTTTAAGCCTAGCCTTCCCCGGGGAGCTGTTTTTT. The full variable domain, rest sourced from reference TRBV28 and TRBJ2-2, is DVKVTQSSRYLVKRTGEKVFLECVQDMDHENMFWYRQDPGLGLRLIYFSYDVKMKEKGDIPEGYSVSREKKERFSLILESASTNQTSMYLCASSLSLAFPGELFFGEGSRLTVL.

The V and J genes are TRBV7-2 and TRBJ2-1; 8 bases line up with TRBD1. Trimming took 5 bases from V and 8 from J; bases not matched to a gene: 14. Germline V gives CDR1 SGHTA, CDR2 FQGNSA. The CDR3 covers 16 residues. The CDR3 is CASSPSGAGGAYEQFF. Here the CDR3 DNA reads TGTGCCAGCAGCCCCTCCGGGGCAGGGGGCGCATATGAGCAGTTCTTC. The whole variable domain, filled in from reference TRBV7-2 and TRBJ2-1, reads GAGVSQSPSNKVTEKGKDVELRCDPISGHTALYWYRQSLGQGLEFLIYFQGNSAPDKSGLPSDRFSAERTGGSVSTLTIQRTQQEDSAVYLCASSPSGAGGAYEQFFGPGTRLTVL.